Below, 6 T cell receptor beta chains from the same sample are listed, as sequenced in a study of blood T cell repertoires in COVID-19. Clones were read by immunoSEQ multiplex PCR, and TCRdb kept only the in-frame ones, dropping some. The data contain about 95,000 clones, roughly 80% of them singletons. Sequenced material: peripheral blood. The source is a human donor in a cohort sampled during active COVID-19.

The gene calls are TRBV19 and TRBJ2-1, with D possibly TRBD2 on 5 matching bases. V lost 4 bases, J lost 11 bases, and 15 bases lay in between. The CDR3 has 13 residues. CDR1 and CDR2 from the germline V gene are LNHDA and SQIVND (reference sequence). The CDR3 nucleotides are TGTGCCAGTAGTACAACTAGGTTCACAAAGCAGTTCTTC. This encodes CASSTTRFTKQFF.

Note on this clone: At one end, the junction sequence differs from germline, possibly due to a read error. CDR3 sequence reads: CASSLSQGAGEETQYF. The CDR3 DNA is TGTGCTAGCAGCTTATCTCAGGGGGCAGGTGAAGAGACCCAGTACTTC. The chain has TRBV7-7 and TRBJ2-5, with 8 bases matching TRBD1. The CDR3 runs to 16 residues. Germline CDR1 is SSHAT and CDR2 is FNYEAQ (reference sequence).

This clone was seen more than once but under ten times. The chain uses TRBV15 and TRBJ2-7; 10 bases map to TRBD2. J lost 4 bases, V lost 1 base, and 13 bases had no gene match. The CDR3 spans 18 residues. Germline V CDR1 and CDR2: LNHNV, YYDKDF (reference sequence). This CDR3 reads CATSRAAGLAGVGYEQYF. CDR3 nucleotides: TGTGCCACCAGCAGAGCCGCGGGGCTAGCGGGAGTGGGATACGAGCAGTACTTC.

This chain connects TRBV5-1 to TRBJ1-3; a weak D match, TRBD1 (5 bases). In germline, CDR1 is SGHRS, CDR2 YFSETQ. CDR3 length: 16 residues. V gave up 1 base and J gave up 0 bases, with 11 bases separating them. The CDR3 DNA reads TGCGCCAGCAGCTTGACACAGGCGTTCTCTGGAAACACCATATATTTT. Residues: CASSLTQAFSGNTIYF.

The V call is TRBV5-1, the J call TRBJ1-6; D is unclear. This CDR3 is 15 amino acids long. CDR1 and CDR2 from the germline V gene are SGHRS and YFSETQ. V was clipped by 2 bases and J by 0 bases, with 6 bases between them. The CDR3 DNA is TGCGCCAGCAGCTTCGAGAGCTCCTATAATTCACCCCTCCACTTT. Translation gives CASSFESSYNSPLHF.

V and J are TRBV19 and TRBJ1-1, with D perhaps matching TRBD1 (5 bases). The V end lost 9 bases, the J end lost 5 bases, and 10 bases lay between the germline ends. The CDR3 extends over 11 amino acids. Per germline, CDR1 LNHDA and CDR2 SQIVND (reference sequence). CDR3 DNA sequence: TGTGCCAGCGTTAGGGGAACTGAAGCTTTCTTT. Amino acids: CASVRGTEAFF.